This TCR beta chain was sequenced for a study of cytotoxic CD8 clonotypes in ibrutinib-treated CLL. The CDR3 covers 18 residues. Germline V gene sequence: CDR1 SGHDT, CDR2 YYEEEE. Trimming left V 0 bases short and J 5 bases short, with 20 bases between. TCRdb keeps only in-frame clones here, not all; method: immunoSEQ multiplex PCR. The table shows about 140,000 clones, with more than 70% occurring only once. Sequencing used PBMCs, obtained after 36 months of ibrutinib treatment. The TCR sequence derives from a human donor with chronic lymphocytic leukemia. The chain recombines TRBV5-6 with TRBJ1-4; weak D call: TRBD1 (5 bases). The CDR3 DNA reads as TGTGCCAGCAGCTTGGAGCAAAGGGCCGGGGCGGAGAATGAAAAACTGTTTTTT. The encoded protein is CASSLEQRAGAENEKLFF.